This is a list of T cell receptor beta chains from one sample in a study of identical twins. TCRdb independently ran MiXCR on the 5' RACE reads; one entry per CDR3 protein. The table shows 570,000 or so distinct CDR3 sequences, with 9.6% occurring only once. A further study also used this sample, focusing on yellow fever vaccine responses in identical twins.

Sequencing input: PBMCs. These receptors originate from a woman aged 18-30 years in good health. Both conserved end residues are part of each CDR3. D genes are given only for firm matches. Only part of the rows carry a size: once, few, many, or a class if the clone is expanded.

d_call: TRBD2; v_call: TRBV18; clone_size: .; cdr3_aa: CASSQLAGGPHEQFF
d_call: .; v_call: TRBV20-1; clone_size: many; cdr3_aa: CSAKIRGGNSPLHF
d_call: .; v_call: TRBV3-1; clone_size: many; cdr3_aa: CASSQDPPWGAGASYEQYF
d_call: TRBD1; v_call: TRBV5-1; clone_size: .; cdr3_aa: CASSLEGDRRQAPLHF
d_call: TRBD1; v_call: TRBV28; clone_size: many; cdr3_aa: CASTPSGTGYNEQFF
d_call: .; v_call: TRBV19; clone_size: .; cdr3_aa: CASSIVAPAGDAFTDTQYF
d_call: TRBD2; v_call: TRBV5-4; clone_size: .; cdr3_aa: CASSSPSGYTYEQYF
d_call: TRBD2; v_call: TRBV20-1; clone_size: .; cdr3_aa: CSARDLGRGGLGNEQFF
d_call: .; v_call: TRBV5-1; clone_size: .; cdr3_aa: CASSFNRPDTQYF
d_call: .; v_call: TRBV12-3/TRBV12-4; clone_size: .; cdr3_aa: CASNEATEAFF
d_call: TRBD2; v_call: TRBV7-1; clone_size: .; cdr3_aa: CASVRVGTPGLAHKGPYNEQFF
d_call: .; v_call: TRBV12-3/TRBV12-4; clone_size: few; cdr3_aa: CASSGFLAGELFF
d_call: TRBD1; v_call: TRBV7-8; clone_size: few; cdr3_aa: CASSLGAGGNTGELFF
d_call: .; v_call: TRBV5-5; clone_size: few; cdr3_aa: CASSLDTGPGTQYF
d_call: .; v_call: TRBV6-2/TRBV6-3; clone_size: many; cdr3_aa: CASSSTLTYEQYF
d_call: TRBD2; v_call: TRBV15; clone_size: .; cdr3_aa: CATSREDKRGTGELFF
d_call: TRBD1; v_call: TRBV10-3; clone_size: few; cdr3_aa: CAIDGSGTGAEQYF
d_call: TRBD1; v_call: TRBV12-3/TRBV12-4; clone_size: .; cdr3_aa: CASSSQGARDSPLHF
d_call: .; v_call: TRBV7-2; clone_size: many; cdr3_aa: CASSLATVDWVYGYTF
d_call: .; v_call: TRBV15; clone_size: many; cdr3_aa: CATSPTDRSSYEQYF
d_call: .; v_call: TRBV2; clone_size: many; cdr3_aa: CASSEAEGGELFF
d_call: .; v_call: TRBV27; clone_size: few; cdr3_aa: CASSHSRDEQFF
d_call: .; v_call: TRBV21-1; clone_size: many; cdr3_aa: CASSKGREGLRETQYF
d_call: .; v_call: TRBV6-2/TRBV6-3; clone_size: .; cdr3_aa: CASRRADPGLLTGEQYF
d_call: .; v_call: TRBV6-2/TRBV6-3; clone_size: many; cdr3_aa: CASSYPPVTQYF
d_call: TRBD1; v_call: TRBV24-1; clone_size: few; cdr3_aa: CATSDFGQASDTQYF
d_call: .; v_call: TRBV7-8; clone_size: .; cdr3_aa: CASSFGDEGIQYF
d_call: .; v_call: TRBV11-2; clone_size: .; cdr3_aa: CASSFAGHNEQFF
d_call: .; v_call: TRBV7-2; clone_size: few; cdr3_aa: CASSPPATTHRSGELFF
d_call: TRBD2; v_call: TRBV7-2; clone_size: .; cdr3_aa: CASSLASGRTETQYF
d_call: TRBD1; v_call: TRBV5-1; clone_size: few; cdr3_aa: CASSTTGGSEKLFF
d_call: TRBD1; v_call: TRBV5-1; clone_size: many; cdr3_aa: CASSITGTGGYTGPNIQYF
d_call: .; v_call: TRBV11-2; clone_size: few; cdr3_aa: CASSSTTGYEQYF
d_call: TRBD2; v_call: TRBV5-1; clone_size: few; cdr3_aa: CASSLTGGRGYEQYF
d_call: TRBD1; v_call: TRBV11-1; clone_size: few; cdr3_aa: CASSPRDRGRFSVRELFF
d_call: TRBD1; v_call: TRBV20-1; clone_size: few; cdr3_aa: CSAMPGQGRWDTEAFF
d_call: TRBD2; v_call: TRBV6-2/TRBV6-3; clone_size: few; cdr3_aa: CASTRGRTGGPYNEQFF
d_call: TRBD1; v_call: TRBV11-2; clone_size: once; cdr3_aa: CASSLRGPPYEQYF
d_call: .; v_call: TRBV6-1; clone_size: .; cdr3_aa: CASSEYEGYADTQYF
d_call: TRBD1; v_call: TRBV6-1; clone_size: many; cdr3_aa: CASRVPGQNYGYTF
d_call: .; v_call: TRBV20-1; clone_size: .; cdr3_aa: CSAHPAGGVATDTQYF
d_call: .; v_call: TRBV6-1; clone_size: few; cdr3_aa: CASKLRDTSREAFF
d_call: .; v_call: TRBV7-6; clone_size: .; cdr3_aa: CASRGWGPTDTQYF
d_call: TRBD2; v_call: TRBV20-1; clone_size: many; cdr3_aa: CSATAGLGNEQYF
d_call: .; v_call: TRBV5-1; clone_size: many; cdr3_aa: CASSLGAGFLNEQFF
d_call: .; v_call: TRBV7-9; clone_size: .; cdr3_aa: CASSPGAPSTRNIQYF
d_call: TRBD2; v_call: TRBV2; clone_size: .; cdr3_aa: CASSPSGGHYSTDTQYF
d_call: TRBD2; v_call: TRBV20-1; clone_size: few; cdr3_aa: CSARGTSGGEYEQFF
d_call: TRBD2; v_call: TRBV12-3/TRBV12-4; clone_size: .; cdr3_aa: CASNPHPGTSVQDTQYF
d_call: .; v_call: TRBV28; clone_size: few; cdr3_aa: CASNTGPGYEQYF
d_call: .; v_call: TRBV12-3/TRBV12-4; clone_size: many; cdr3_aa: CASSSFYEQYF
d_call: .; v_call: TRBV4-2; clone_size: many; cdr3_aa: CASIGSNTGELFF